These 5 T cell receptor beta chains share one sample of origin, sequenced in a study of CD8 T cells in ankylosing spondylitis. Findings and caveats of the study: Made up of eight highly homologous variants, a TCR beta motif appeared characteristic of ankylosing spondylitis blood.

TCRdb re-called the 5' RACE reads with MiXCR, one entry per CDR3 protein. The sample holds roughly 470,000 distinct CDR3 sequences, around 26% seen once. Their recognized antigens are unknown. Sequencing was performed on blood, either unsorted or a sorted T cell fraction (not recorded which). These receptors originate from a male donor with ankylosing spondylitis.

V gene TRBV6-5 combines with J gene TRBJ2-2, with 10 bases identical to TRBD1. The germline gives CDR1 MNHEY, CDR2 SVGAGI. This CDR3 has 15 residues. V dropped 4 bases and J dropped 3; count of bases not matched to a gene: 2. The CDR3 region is CASSWGQGYTGELFF. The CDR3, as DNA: TGTGCCAGCAGTTGGGGACAGGGGTACACCGGGGAGCTGTTTTTT.

CDR3 bases: TGTGCCAGCAGCCCCCTAACGACAAACCAAGAGACCCAGTACTTC. This codes for CASSPLTTNQETQYF. The chain employs TRBV11-3 and TRBJ2-5; D ambiguous. The CDR3 extends over 15 amino acids. V shed 5 bases and J shed 0 bases, with 13 bases lying between them. The germline gives CDR1 SGHNT, CDR2 YENEEA.

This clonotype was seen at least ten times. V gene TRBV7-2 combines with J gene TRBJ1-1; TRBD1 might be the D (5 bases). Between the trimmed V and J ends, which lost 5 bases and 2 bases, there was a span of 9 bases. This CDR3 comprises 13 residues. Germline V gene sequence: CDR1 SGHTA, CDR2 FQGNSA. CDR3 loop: CASSLGHNTEAFF. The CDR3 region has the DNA TGTGCCAGCAGCCTCGGACACAACACTGAAGCTTTCTTT.

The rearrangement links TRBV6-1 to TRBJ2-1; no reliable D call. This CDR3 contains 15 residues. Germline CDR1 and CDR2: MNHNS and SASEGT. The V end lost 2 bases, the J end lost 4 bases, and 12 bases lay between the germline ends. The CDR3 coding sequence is TGTGCCAGCAGTGAAATGGCAGTCGTATACAATGAGCAGTTCTTC. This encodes CASSEMAVVYNEQFF.

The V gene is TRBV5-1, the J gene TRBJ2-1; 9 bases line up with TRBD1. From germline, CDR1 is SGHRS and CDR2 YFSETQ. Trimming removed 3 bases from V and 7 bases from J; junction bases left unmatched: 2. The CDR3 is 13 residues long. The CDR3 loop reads CASSWTGDNEQFF. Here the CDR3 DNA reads TGCGCCAGCAGCTGGACAGGGGATAATGAGCAGTTCTTC.